The 20 T cell receptor beta chains below all came from one sample that was sequenced in a study of regulatory T cells in long-lasting Graves disease. Time point denoted: newly diagnosed GD, antithyroid drugs for less than 3 months. With RNA extracted from PBMCs as input, the TCR library was made. In building TCR beta libraries, iRepertoire HTBI primers were used together with Arm-PCR of CDR3 regions. TCRdb re-called the multiplex PCR reads with MiXCR, one entry per CDR3 protein. The repertoire holds approximately 210,000 distinct CDR3 sequences, with 15% to 20% as singletons. Sequences were derived from peripheral blood mononuclear cells (PBMCs), sampled at new diagnosis, from a patient treated with antithyroid drugs. The receptors were gathered from a female donor with Graves disease.

A remark on this clonotype: A far larger clone is off by one base, so a read error is likely. This rearrangement joins TRBV6-8 to TRBJ2-3, with TRBD1 matching 7 bases. Germline V gene lookup returns CDR1 MNHGY and CDR2 SAAAGT. J gave up 1 base and V 8 bases, and 6 bases lay outside the gene matches. The CDR3 covers 14 residues. In DNA form, the CDR3 reads TGTGCCAGCTCCGGACAGGCCCGCACAGATACGCAGTATTTT. Translating it yields CASSGQARTDTQYF.

This clonotype was observed at least ten times. This rearrangement joins TRBV5-1 to TRBJ2-3; D is unresolved. From germline, CDR1 is SGHRS and CDR2 YFSETQ. Trimming stripped 2 bases from V and 0 bases from J, with 7 bases between. CDR3 length: 14 amino acids. The CDR3 spells CASSFQASTDTQYF. CDR3 coding DNA: TGCGCCAGCAGCTTTCAGGCGAGCACAGATACGCAGTATTTT.

This clonotype was observed many times. V usage is TRBV6-1 and J usage is TRBJ1-1; 7 bases fit TRBD1. V lost 7 bases to trimming and J lost 4 bases; unmatched junction nucleotides: 12. CDR1 MNHNS and CDR2 SASEGT come from the germline V gene. This CDR3 region has 15 residues. CDR3 amino acids: CASTSREGARTEAFF. CDR3 coding DNA: TGTGCCAGCACCTCGCGAGAGGGGGCGCGCACTGAAGCTTTCTTT.

The chain is built from TRBV20-1 and TRBJ2-7; TRBD2 aligns across 7 bases. Trimming at V came to 0 bases and at J to 2 bases, leaving 7 bases not matched to a gene. The CDR3 is made up of 15 amino acids. Germline CDR1 is DFQATT and CDR2 is SNEGSKA (reference sequence). CDR3 nucleotides: TGCAGTGCTAGAGATCTCCTAGCGGCTACCTACGAGCAGTACTTC. Amino acids: CSARDLLAATYEQYF.

This clonotype was picked up many times. The CDR3 region has the DNA TGCAGTGCTACCGTTGCAGGGGGCCCTAACTATGGCTACACCTTC. This gives the protein CSATVAGGPNYGYTF. The chain employs TRBV20-1 and TRBJ1-2, with TRBD1 matching over 8 bases. V shed 4 bases and J 0 bases; nucleotides not matched to a gene: 7. The CDR3 contains 15 residues. Germline-derived CDR1 and CDR2 are DFQATT and SNEGSKA (reference sequence).

Many counts were recorded for this clonotype. The chain couples TRBV6-1 to TRBJ2-3; 8 nucleotides agree with TRBD2. With V trimmed by 4 bases and J by 3 bases, 6 bases remained unmatched. The V gene's germline CDR1 is MNHNS and CDR2 SASEGT. The CDR3 runs 15 residues. CDR3: CASSVGTSPTDTQYF. The CDR3, as DNA: TGTGCCAGCAGTGTCGGGACTAGTCCAACAGATACGCAGTATTTT.

This sequence joins TRBV7-8 and TRBJ2-7, with D maybe TRBD1 (6 bases). There are 15 residues in the CDR3. The V end was cut by 5 bases, the J end by 3 bases, with 17 bases between. Germline CDR1 is SGHVS and CDR2 is FQNEAQ. The chain's CDR3 is CASSLTRTDNYEQYF. The CDR3 nucleotides read TGTGCCAGCAGCCTCACCCGGACAGACAACTACGAGCAGTACTTC.

This clonotype was observed at least ten times. The chain carries TRBV5-1 and TRBJ1-2; 10 bases agree with TRBD1. Germline CDR1 reads SGHRS; CDR2 reads YFSETQ. The CDR3 totals 15 residues. Trimming cost V 4 bases and J 8 bases; bases outside gene matches: 11. The CDR3 coding sequence is TGCGCCAGCAGCCTTACCGGGACAGGGGAAAAGGGCTACACCTTC. This codes for CASSLTGTGEKGYTF.

J is TRBJ2-1 and V is TRBV28; 10 nucleotides line up with TRBD2. V shed 6 bases and J 10 bases; nucleotides not matched to a gene: 15. The CDR3 sequence is 16 residues long. In germline, CDR1 is MDHEN, CDR2 SYDVKM. The CDR3 region has the DNA TGTGCCAGCAGCTTAAGCGGGCTAGCGGGGGACGGCGAGCAGTTCTTC. Translated: CASSLSGLAGDGEQFF.

This clonotype was found many times. This sequence joins TRBV9 and TRBJ2-3; 9 nucleotides align to TRBD1. Germline V CDR1 and CDR2: SGDLS, YYNGEE. The CDR3 loop spans 18 amino acids. Trimming cost V 4 bases and J 1 base; bases outside gene matches: 13. The CDR3, as DNA: TGTGCCAGCAGCTCCGCCGGGACAGGGACGTTTGGCACAGATACGCAGTATTTT. As protein: CASSSAGTGTFGTDTQYF. The entire variable domain, with the rest obtained from reference TRBV9 and TRBJ2-3, is as follows: DSGVTQTPKHLITATGQRVTLRCSPRSGDLSVYWYQQSLDQGLQFLIQYYNGEERAKGNILERFSAQQFPDLHSELNLSSLELGDSALYFCASSSAGTGTFGTDTQYFGPGTRLTVL.

This clonotype has ten or more counts. This chain links TRBV11-1 with TRBJ2-1; perhaps TRBD2 as D (5 bases). The CDR3 contains 15 residues. Trimming shortened V by 6 bases and J by 0 bases, and 12 bases separated the two germline ends. Germline values: CDR1 SGHAT, CDR2 FQDESV (reference sequence). The DNA of the CDR3 is TGTGCCAGCAGGCCGAGGGCGGGCTCCTACAATGAGCAGTTCTTC. Protein: CASRPRAGSYNEQFF.

In nucleotides, the CDR3 is TGTGCCAGCAGGGTCAGGGGCATCAGCAATCAGCCCCAGCATTTT. Translated, it gives CASRVRGISNQPQHF. This sequence joins TRBV2 and TRBJ1-5, with D possibly being TRBD1 (6 bases). Germline CDR1 and CDR2: SNHLY and FYNNEI. The ends were cut back, 6 bases at V and 1 base at J, with 13 bases in the middle. This CDR3 is built from 15 residues.

This clonotype was counted ten times or more. The genes are TRBV6-9 and TRBJ2-5; 8 nucleotides agree with TRBD1. The J segment lost 1 base and the V segment lost 2 bases, leaving 3 bases of the junction unmatched. Germline V gene data show CDR1 as MNHGY and CDR2 as SVAAGI. The CDR3 contains 15 residues. The DNA for the CDR3 is TGTGCCAGCAGTTATCCACAGGGGGGCCAAGAGACCCAGTACTTC. Its translation is CASSYPQGGQETQYF.

This clonotype was seen a handful of times. A read error is the likely source, as a far larger clone sits one nucleotide away. The chain uses TRBV7-3 and TRBJ2-1; TRBD2 agrees at 13 bases. Germline CDR1 and CDR2: SGHTA and FQGTGA. The CDR3 runs to 15 residues. V dropped 4 bases and J dropped 5; count of bases not matched to a gene: 2. CDR3 protein: CASSWTSGRNNEQFF. The CDR3 DNA is TGTGCCAGCAGCTGGACTAGCGGGAGAAACAATGAGCAGTTCTTC.

This clonotype appeared many times. The chain recombines TRBV20-1 with TRBJ1-1; D might be TRBD1 (5 bases). Germline assignment: CDR1 DFQATT and CDR2 SNEGSKA (reference sequence). This CDR3 contains 13 residues. Deletions cut 4 bases from V and 4 bases from J, with 13 bases between. The CDR3 DNA follows: TGCAGTGCTACCGGCCCCGGGGGCACTGAAGCTTTCTTT. Protein product: CSATGPGGTEAFF.

This clonotype was counted at least ten times. The chain links TRBV5-1 to TRBJ2-1; 9 bases align to TRBD1. Per germline, CDR1 SGHRS and CDR2 YFSETQ. Trimming removed 3 bases from V and 6 bases from J; junction bases left unmatched: 10. CDR3 length: 16 amino acids. CDR3 sequence: CASSSTGGGVVNEQFF. CDR3 nucleotides: TGCGCCAGCAGCTCAACAGGGGGCGGGGTGGTCAATGAGCAGTTCTTC.

This clonotype was detected ten times or more. The rearrangement links TRBV16 to TRBJ1-1, with a tentative D call TRBD1 (6 bases). V was trimmed by 3 bases and J by 3 bases, leaving 14 bases between them. The CDR3 loop spans 15 amino acids. The germline V gene has CDR1 KGHSY and CDR2 FQNENV. CDR3 sequence (DNA): TGTGCCAGCAGCCAGAGGGGGAGGAGGGACACTGAAGCTTTCTTT. Its protein product is CASSQRGRRDTEAFF.

This clonotype was seen ten or more times. This chain uses TRBV5-6 with TRBJ2-1; tentatively, D is TRBD2 (6 bases). The length of the CDR3 is 16 residues. V lost 4 bases, J lost 1 base, and 15 bases lay in between. Germline V gene lookup returns CDR1 SGHDT and CDR2 YYEEEE. In DNA form, the CDR3 reads TGTGCCAGCAGCGCGGGTTTTAGCGGATCCTACAATGAGCAGTTCTTC. This gives the protein CASSAGFSGSYNEQFF. The full variable domain, completed using reference TRBV5-6 and TRBJ2-1, is DAGVTQSPTHLIKTRGQQVTLRCSPKSGHDTVSWYQQALGQGPQFIFQYYEEEERQRGNFPDRFSGHQFPNYSSELNVNALLLGDSALYLCASSAGFSGSYNEQFFGPGTRLTVL.

This clonotype was observed at least ten times. V and J are TRBV20-1 and TRBJ2-5, with D possibly TRBD2 on 6 matching bases. The V end was cut by 0 bases, the J end by 4 bases, with 18 bases between. Germline-derived CDR1 and CDR2 are DFQATT and SNEGSKA (reference sequence). CDR3 length equals 16 residues. The CDR3 DNA is TGCAGTGCTAGAGATCTAAGAGGGACTGGGGGAGAGACCCAGTACTTC. Translation: CSARDLRGTGGETQYF.

This clonotype was observed many times. The rearrangement joins TRBV10-3 to TRBJ2-1, with 7 bases matching TRBD2. The CDR3 contains 18 residues. V was clipped by 0 bases and J by 0 bases; unmatched bases: 8. Germline CDR1 ENHRY, CDR2 SYGVKD. CDR3 sequence: CAISESIVGGSSYNEQFF. The CDR3, as DNA: TGTGCCATCAGTGAGTCGATTGTCGGGGGGTCCTCCTACAATGAGCAGTTCTTC.